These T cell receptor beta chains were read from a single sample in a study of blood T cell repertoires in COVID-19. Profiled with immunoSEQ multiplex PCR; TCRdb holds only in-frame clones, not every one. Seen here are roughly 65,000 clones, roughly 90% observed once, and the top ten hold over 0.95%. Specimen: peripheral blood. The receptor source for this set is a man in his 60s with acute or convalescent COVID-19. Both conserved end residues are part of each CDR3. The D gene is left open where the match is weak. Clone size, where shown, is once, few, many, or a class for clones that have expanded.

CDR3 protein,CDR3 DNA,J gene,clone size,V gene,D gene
CASSWRGNTEAFF,TGCGCCAGCAGCTGGCGGGGGAACACTGAAGCTTTCTTT,TRBJ1-1,once,TRBV5-1,NA
CASGLAGGQEQFF,TGTGCCAGCGGCCTAGCGGGGGGGCAGGAGCAGTTCTTC,TRBJ2-1,few,TRBV7-9,TRBD2
CASRRLANTGELFF,TGCGCCAGCAGAAGACTAGCGAACACCGGGGAGCTGTTTTTT,TRBJ2-2,NA,TRBV10-2,NA
CASSPAGAGVTQHF,TGTGCCAGCAGTCCCGCAGGGGCCGGCGTGACCCAGCATTTT,TRBJ1-5,NA,TRBV25-1,NA
CAWSVRQGRDSPLHF,TGTGCCTGGAGTGTACGACAGGGACGAGATTCACCCCTCCACTTT,TRBJ1-6,NA,TRBV30,TRBD1
CASAGQYGYEQYF,TGTGCCAGCGCTGGACAGTACGGCTACGAGCAGTACTTC,TRBJ2-7,NA,TRBV19,NA
CASSGEETQYF,TGTGCCAGCTCCGGGGAGGAGACCCAGTACTTC,TRBJ2-5,NA,TRBV2,NA
CASSVDLWQGTRTYNEQFF,TGTGCCAGCAGCGTAGATCTATGGCAGGGAACGAGAACCTACAATGAGCAGTTCTTC,TRBJ2-1,NA,TRBV9,NA
CASSFGQVPLAEAFF,TGTGCCAGCAGTTTTGGTCAGGTCCCCCTCGCTGAAGCTTTCTTT,TRBJ1-1,NA,TRBV27,NA
CASSVATDNSPLHF,TGTGCCAGCAGCGTAGCAACGGATAATTCACCCCTCCACTTT,TRBJ1-6,NA,TRBV9,NA
CASSIHMNTEAFF,TGTGCCAGTAGTATCCACATGAACACTGAAGCTTTCTTT,TRBJ1-1,NA,TRBV19,NA
CASRLDIGGYTF,TGTGCCAGCAGGCTGGACATTGGCGGCTACACCTTC,TRBJ1-2,NA,TRBV2,NA
CAWDPSGVYNEQFF,TGTGCCTGGGATCCTAGCGGGGTCTACAATGAGCAGTTCTTC,TRBJ2-1,NA,TRBV30,TRBD2
CASSADRVGTEAFF,TGTGCCAGCAGTGCGGACAGGGTGGGCACTGAAGCTTTCTTT,TRBJ1-1,NA,TRBV2,TRBD1
CASVPEGGLYGYTF,TGTGCCAGCGTACCCGAAGGGGGTCTCTATGGCTACACCTTC,TRBJ1-2,few,TRBV2,NA
CASTLGLGQNSPLHF,TGTGCCAGCACCCTGGGCCTGGGGCAGAATTCACCCCTCCACTTT,TRBJ1-6,NA,TRBV5-6,NA
CASSLSRTGGLDTQYF,TGTGCCAGCAGCCTATCACGGACAGGGGGCTTGGATACGCAGTATTTT,TRBJ2-3,NA,TRBV13,TRBD1
CASSLRQGSSTNEQYF,TGCGCCAGCAGCCTACGACAGGGAAGTTCTACCAACGAGCAGTACTTC,TRBJ2-7,once,TRBV4-1,TRBD1
CARSFGLAGAFCGEQYF,TGTGCCAGAAGCTTTGGACTAGCGGGGGCCTTCTGCGGCGAGCAGTACTTC,TRBJ2-7,NA,TRBV5-3,TRBD2
CASSEALPGQGREGYTF,TGTGCCAGCAGTGAAGCGCTACCGGGACAGGGTCGAGAAGGCTACACCTTC,TRBJ1-2,once,TRBV2,TRBD1
CASSLPGTGGINEQFF,TGTGCCAGCAGCTTGCCCGGGACAGGGGGTATCAATGAGCAGTTCTTC,TRBJ2-1,NA,TRBV5-4,TRBD1
CASTVGRNSNQPQHF,TGTGCCAGCACTGTGGGCCGAAATAGCAATCAGCCCCAGCATTTT,TRBJ1-5,NA,TRBV5-6,NA
CASSRQGNVGYTF,TGTGCCAGCAGTAGACAGGGGAACGTTGGCTACACCTTC,TRBJ1-2,NA,TRBV2,TRBD1
CASGGQLNTGELFF,TGTGCCAGCGGGGGACAGCTGAACACCGGGGAGCTGTTTTTT,TRBJ2-2,NA,TRBV6-6,TRBD1
CASSPVSDGEDEQYF,TGTGCCAGCTCACCAGTGTCCGACGGGGAGGACGAGCAGTACTTC,TRBJ2-7,NA,TRBV18,NA
CASSVRSQAPNEQFF,TGTGCCAGCAGCGTACGAAGCCAGGCCCCGAATGAGCAGTTCTTC,TRBJ2-1,NA,TRBV9,NA
CAWTGGSNTEAFF,TGTGCCTGGACAGGGGGATCTAACACTGAAGCTTTCTTT,TRBJ1-1,once,TRBV30,TRBD1
CASSQLKLSVTEAFF,TGTGCCAGCAGCCAACTCAAGTTATCAGTTACTGAAGCTTTCTTT,TRBJ1-1,NA,TRBV3-1/TRBV3-2,NA
CASSLNYHDRGFWVWGRTNEKLFF,TGTGCCAGCAGTTTAAACTACCACGACAGGGGGTTTTGGGTTTGGGGTCGTACTAATGAAAAACTGTTTTTT,TRBJ1-4,once,TRBV27,TRBD1
CSSSRQIEAFF,TGCAGTTCCTCCAGACAGATCGAAGCTTTCTTT,TRBJ1-1,NA,TRBV20-1,NA
CASSARAFSGNTIYF,TGTGCCAGTAGTGCCCGTGCGTTCTCTGGAAACACCATATATTTT,TRBJ1-3,once,TRBV19,NA
CASSNRQGAISPLHF,TGTGCCAGCAGCAACCGACAGGGGGCAATATCACCCCTCCACTTT,TRBJ1-6,NA,TRBV7-2,TRBD1
CASSPGGGPGGEETQYF,TGTGCCAGCAGCCCTGGGGGTGGACCCGGGGGTGAAGAGACCCAGTACTTC,TRBJ2-5,once,TRBV27,NA
CSVESMNTIYF,TGCAGCGTTGAGTCTATGAACACCATATATTTT,TRBJ1-3,once,TRBV29-1,NA
CASSQPDREVETQYF,TGCGCCAGCAGCCAACCGGACAGGGAGGTGGAGACCCAGTACTTC,TRBJ2-5,NA,TRBV4-1,TRBD1
CSAIWNTEAFF,TGCAGTGCTATCTGGAACACTGAAGCTTTCTTT,TRBJ1-1,NA,TRBV20-1,NA
CASSPGGTVMNTEAFF,TGTGCCAGTAGTCCGGGAGGGACAGTCATGAACACTGAAGCTTTCTTT,TRBJ1-1,NA,TRBV19,TRBD1
CAWSVRTAYNSPLHF,TGTGCCTGGAGTGTACGGACAGCCTATAATTCACCCCTCCACTTT,TRBJ1-6,NA,TRBV30,NA
CASSFGQVNMGGYTF,TGTGCCAGTAGTTTTGGACAGGTTAACATGGGAGGCTACACCTTC,TRBJ1-2,NA,TRBV19,TRBD1
CASSEGSYEQYF,TGTGCCAGCAGTGAGGGGAGCTACGAGCAGTACTTC,TRBJ2-7,NA,TRBV6-1,NA
CASSSQARYHTEAFF,TGTGCCAGCTCATCGCAGGCAAGATATCACACTGAAGCTTTCTTT,TRBJ1-1,NA,TRBV18,NA
CSARERGIIAF,TGCAGTGCTAGAGAGAGGGGGATCATTGCCTTC,TRBJ1-2,NA,TRBV20-1,NA
CASSSRQTGQPHYGYTF,TGCGCCAGCAGCTCAAGACAGACAGGGCAACCACACTATGGCTACACCTTC,TRBJ1-2,NA,TRBV5-1,TRBD1
CASRRGQGRAGELFF,TGTGCCAGCAGACGGGGACAGGGGCGCGCCGGGGAGCTGTTTTTT,TRBJ2-2,NA,TRBV7-2,TRBD1
CASSQDGRHSPLHF,TGTGCCAGCAGCCAAGATGGCAGGCATTCACCCCTCCACTTT,TRBJ1-6,NA,TRBV4-2,NA
CASSTDRLTGELFF,TGTGCCAGTAGTACGGACAGACTCACCGGGGAGCTGTTTTTT,TRBJ2-2,NA,TRBV19,NA
CASSLNGDGTGELFF,TGTGCCAGCAGCTTAAACGGGGATGGAACCGGGGAGCTGTTTTTT,TRBJ2-2,NA,TRBV7-6,NA
CAILVPEHNEQFF,TGTGCCATCTTAGTGCCCGAACACAATGAGCAGTTCTTC,TRBJ2-1,NA,TRBV10-3,NA
CSVPGGETQYF,TGCAGCGTCCCCGGGGGAGAGACCCAGTACTTC,TRBJ2-5,NA,TRBV29-1,NA
CASRMGGATDTQYF,TGTGCCAGCAGGATGGGGGGGGCAACAGATACGCAGTATTTT,TRBJ2-3,NA,TRBV3-1/TRBV3-2,NA
CASSERGSGNTIYF,TGTGCCAGCAGCGAGCGGGGATCTGGAAACACCATATATTTT,TRBJ1-3,NA,TRBV6-5,NA
CASSLGGRGASNQPQHF,TGTGCCAGCAGCCTGGGAGGTCGAGGGGCGAGCAATCAGCCCCAGCATTTT,TRBJ1-5,NA,TRBV7-9,NA
CASSQVGQGNEQFF,TGCGCCAGCAGCCAAGTGGGACAGGGGAATGAGCAGTTCTTC,TRBJ2-1,NA,TRBV4-1,TRBD1
CASSQGGLAETQYF,TGTGCCAGCAGCCAAGGAGGACTGGCGGAGACCCAGTACTTC,TRBJ2-5,once,TRBV3-1/TRBV3-2,NA
CASHFYGSEAFF,TGTGCCAGCCATTTTTACGGGTCCGAAGCTTTCTTT,TRBJ1-1,NA,TRBV6-5,NA
CASSVAASTLSSYNEQFF,TGTGCCAGCAGCGTAGCCGCCTCCACTCTGAGCTCCTACAATGAGCAGTTCTTC,TRBJ2-1,NA,TRBV9,NA
CASSVGRKVVGAPYQETQYF,TGTGCCAGCAGCGTAGGTCGAAAAGTCGTGGGGGCCCCCTACCAAGAGACCCAGTACTTC,TRBJ2-5,NA,TRBV9,NA
CASSTGTSGGTRQYF,TGTGCCAGCAGCACTGGGACTAGCGGGGGGACAAGGCAGTACTTC,TRBJ2-7,NA,TRBV3-1/TRBV3-2,TRBD2
CASSLDSSNYGYTF,TGCGCCAGCAGCTTGGACAGTTCTAACTATGGCTACACCTTC,TRBJ1-2,NA,TRBV5-1,NA